The present entry profiles one T cell receptor (beta chain) with its context. What it recognizes is unknown. The sample comes from a study of T cell repertoires in cytomegalovirus infection. Study at large: Researchers turned to recently identified HLA-C-restricted CMV epitopes as well as well-studied HLA-B-restricted ones. General study points: Identification of carriers of CMV plus the relevant HLA was achieved through cumulative public TCR beta family frequency.

After removal of 6 bases from V and 5 bases from J, the junction contained 13 bases not matched to a gene. The CDR3 loop spans 17 amino acids. TCRdb re-called the reads through MiXCR, storing one row per CDR3 protein. The repertoire has roughly 310,000 distinct CDR3 sequences, 25% to 35% of them found once; the top ten carry about 20%. The J gene is TRBJ2-3, the V gene TRBV12-3 or TRBV12-4; 11 bases are a match to TRBD1. Sequencing was performed on cultured PBMCs, taken from culture after CMV antigen stimulation. The receptor was derived from a human donor in good health (CMV status not recorded). Some clones in this sample may be carry-over from other donors' samples. The CDR3 spells CASSPPPLGTGGDTQYF. The CDR3 DNA reads as TGTGCCAGCAGCCCCCCACCCCTGGGGACAGGGGGAGATACGCAGTATTTT.